What follows describes a single TCR beta chain. Its matching antigen is unknown. This record belongs to a study of blood T cells in healthy people across ages. Study background: Using template switching, researchers captured about one barcoded beta molecule for each two T cells.

General study points: Estimates based on one million T cells were treated as lower bounds. Without sorted subsets, naive and antigen-experienced compartments could not be conclusively compared.

Germline assignment: CDR1 SGHDN and CDR2 FVKESK. CDR3 length equals 17 residues. V lost 0 bases and J 1 base, leaving 15 bases between the germline ends. Total RNA extracted from each sample amounted to at least 6 micrograms. A second PCR of roughly 7 to 11 cycles used a sample-barcoded 5' primer and a J-beta primer mix. TCRdb processed the 5' RACE reads anew with MiXCR; each CDR3 protein has one entry. The sample includes 1.5 million to 2 million distinct CDR3 sequences, 40% to 55% of them seen just once. The chain links TRBV14 to TRBJ2-5; maybe TRBD2 (5 bases). The receptor's source is a woman aged 40 to 50 in good health. What was sequenced was blood. CDR3 coding DNA: TGTGCCAGCAGCCAAGAGTGGAATAGCGCGACCCAAGAGACCCAGTACTTC. Its protein product is CASSQEWNSATQETQYF.